A selection of T cell receptor beta chains follows, all from one sample in a study of PD-L1 blockade in urothelial cancer. Profiled with immunoSEQ multiplex PCR; TCRdb holds only in-frame clones, not every one. The data hold tens of thousands of clones, with roughly four fifths observed a single time. The input for sequencing was PBMCs, taken around atezolizumab (anti-PD-L1) treatment. These receptors all stem from a man between 60 and 75 years old with urothelial cancer. The CDR3 runs from the conserved cysteine through the conserved F or W.

J gene | CDR3 length | V gene | CDR3 protein
TRBJ1-1 | 13 | TRBV5-1 | CASGEGPATEAFF
TRBJ2-3 | 15 | TRBV5-6 | CASSLGGGRTDTQYF
TRBJ2-5 | 14 | TRBV10-3 | CAISQRGGQETQYF
TRBJ2-7 | 15 | TRBV7-2 | CASSSSGGLSYEQYF
TRBJ2-7 | 14 | TRBV29-1 | CSVGGQAGEHEQYF
TRBJ2-3 | 11 | TRBV19 | CASSMDSTQYF
TRBJ1-1 | 13 | TRBV27 | CASRGTANTEAFF
TRBJ2-7 | 16 | TRBV6-5 | CASSYTSPQQGGEQYF
TRBJ1-1 | 14 | TRBV30 | CAWRGDISNTEAFF
TRBJ2-2 | 12 | TRBV6-1 | CASSEKRGSLFF
TRBJ1-1 | 12 | TRBV28 | CASKSVNTEAFF